This record concerns one T cell receptor (beta chain) sequence. The data belong to a study of blood T cell repertoires in COVID-19. Study in general: Specimens from acute and convalescent COVID-19 originated in the United States, Italy and Spain. The analysed material was cDNA or gDNA that came from T cells, B-cell-depleted T cells, or PBMCs.

Authors' data handling: How many nucleated cells were present was estimated from reference gene primer amplification. Clones were read by immunoSEQ multiplex PCR, and TCRdb kept only the in-frame ones, dropping some. V and J calls and clone size are given by that table; D and trimming were obtained from the DNA. This table has about 160,000 clones, 80% to 90% appearing once. Enrollment of patients from Seattle took place during active infection, with longitudinal follow-up. This CDR3 is built from 14 residues. CDR1 SEHNR and CDR2 FQNEAQ come from the germline V gene (reference sequence). V was clipped by 5 bases and J by 3 bases, with 12 bases between them.

The TCR originated in a woman in her forties or fifties with COVID-19, enrolled during active disease. This sequence joins TRBV7-9 and TRBJ2-3; D perhaps matches TRBD1 (5 bases). Sequencing was done on a sample of peripheral blood. This chain's CDR3 is CASSLSQGTDTQYF. As DNA, the CDR3 is TGTGCCAGCAGCCTAAGCCAGGGAACAGATACGCAGTATTTT.